This T cell receptor (beta chain) derives from a study of type 1 regulatory T cells. For the study at large: This in vitro CD4 product, T-allo10, is enriched for Tr1 cells and alloantigen-specific.

TCRdb independently ran MiXCR on the reads; one entry per CDR3 protein. In the table there are 75,000 to 100,000 distinct CDR3 sequences, 25% to 40% of which are singletons. V gave up 3 bases and J gave up 2 bases, with 12 bases separating them. This CDR3 is 14 amino acids long. The germline V gene has CDR1 SQVTM and CDR2 ANQGSEA. Many counts were recorded for this clonotype. The source is a human donor in good health. The chain employs TRBV29-1 and TRBJ2-3; tentatively, D is TRBD2 (6 bases). The sequencing sample was made of CD4+ T cells, either the whole sample or a sorted fraction (not recorded which). The CDR3 DNA is TGCAGCGTTGATGGTAGCGGAACCACAGATACGCAGTATTTT. It yields the protein CSVDGSGTTDTQYF.